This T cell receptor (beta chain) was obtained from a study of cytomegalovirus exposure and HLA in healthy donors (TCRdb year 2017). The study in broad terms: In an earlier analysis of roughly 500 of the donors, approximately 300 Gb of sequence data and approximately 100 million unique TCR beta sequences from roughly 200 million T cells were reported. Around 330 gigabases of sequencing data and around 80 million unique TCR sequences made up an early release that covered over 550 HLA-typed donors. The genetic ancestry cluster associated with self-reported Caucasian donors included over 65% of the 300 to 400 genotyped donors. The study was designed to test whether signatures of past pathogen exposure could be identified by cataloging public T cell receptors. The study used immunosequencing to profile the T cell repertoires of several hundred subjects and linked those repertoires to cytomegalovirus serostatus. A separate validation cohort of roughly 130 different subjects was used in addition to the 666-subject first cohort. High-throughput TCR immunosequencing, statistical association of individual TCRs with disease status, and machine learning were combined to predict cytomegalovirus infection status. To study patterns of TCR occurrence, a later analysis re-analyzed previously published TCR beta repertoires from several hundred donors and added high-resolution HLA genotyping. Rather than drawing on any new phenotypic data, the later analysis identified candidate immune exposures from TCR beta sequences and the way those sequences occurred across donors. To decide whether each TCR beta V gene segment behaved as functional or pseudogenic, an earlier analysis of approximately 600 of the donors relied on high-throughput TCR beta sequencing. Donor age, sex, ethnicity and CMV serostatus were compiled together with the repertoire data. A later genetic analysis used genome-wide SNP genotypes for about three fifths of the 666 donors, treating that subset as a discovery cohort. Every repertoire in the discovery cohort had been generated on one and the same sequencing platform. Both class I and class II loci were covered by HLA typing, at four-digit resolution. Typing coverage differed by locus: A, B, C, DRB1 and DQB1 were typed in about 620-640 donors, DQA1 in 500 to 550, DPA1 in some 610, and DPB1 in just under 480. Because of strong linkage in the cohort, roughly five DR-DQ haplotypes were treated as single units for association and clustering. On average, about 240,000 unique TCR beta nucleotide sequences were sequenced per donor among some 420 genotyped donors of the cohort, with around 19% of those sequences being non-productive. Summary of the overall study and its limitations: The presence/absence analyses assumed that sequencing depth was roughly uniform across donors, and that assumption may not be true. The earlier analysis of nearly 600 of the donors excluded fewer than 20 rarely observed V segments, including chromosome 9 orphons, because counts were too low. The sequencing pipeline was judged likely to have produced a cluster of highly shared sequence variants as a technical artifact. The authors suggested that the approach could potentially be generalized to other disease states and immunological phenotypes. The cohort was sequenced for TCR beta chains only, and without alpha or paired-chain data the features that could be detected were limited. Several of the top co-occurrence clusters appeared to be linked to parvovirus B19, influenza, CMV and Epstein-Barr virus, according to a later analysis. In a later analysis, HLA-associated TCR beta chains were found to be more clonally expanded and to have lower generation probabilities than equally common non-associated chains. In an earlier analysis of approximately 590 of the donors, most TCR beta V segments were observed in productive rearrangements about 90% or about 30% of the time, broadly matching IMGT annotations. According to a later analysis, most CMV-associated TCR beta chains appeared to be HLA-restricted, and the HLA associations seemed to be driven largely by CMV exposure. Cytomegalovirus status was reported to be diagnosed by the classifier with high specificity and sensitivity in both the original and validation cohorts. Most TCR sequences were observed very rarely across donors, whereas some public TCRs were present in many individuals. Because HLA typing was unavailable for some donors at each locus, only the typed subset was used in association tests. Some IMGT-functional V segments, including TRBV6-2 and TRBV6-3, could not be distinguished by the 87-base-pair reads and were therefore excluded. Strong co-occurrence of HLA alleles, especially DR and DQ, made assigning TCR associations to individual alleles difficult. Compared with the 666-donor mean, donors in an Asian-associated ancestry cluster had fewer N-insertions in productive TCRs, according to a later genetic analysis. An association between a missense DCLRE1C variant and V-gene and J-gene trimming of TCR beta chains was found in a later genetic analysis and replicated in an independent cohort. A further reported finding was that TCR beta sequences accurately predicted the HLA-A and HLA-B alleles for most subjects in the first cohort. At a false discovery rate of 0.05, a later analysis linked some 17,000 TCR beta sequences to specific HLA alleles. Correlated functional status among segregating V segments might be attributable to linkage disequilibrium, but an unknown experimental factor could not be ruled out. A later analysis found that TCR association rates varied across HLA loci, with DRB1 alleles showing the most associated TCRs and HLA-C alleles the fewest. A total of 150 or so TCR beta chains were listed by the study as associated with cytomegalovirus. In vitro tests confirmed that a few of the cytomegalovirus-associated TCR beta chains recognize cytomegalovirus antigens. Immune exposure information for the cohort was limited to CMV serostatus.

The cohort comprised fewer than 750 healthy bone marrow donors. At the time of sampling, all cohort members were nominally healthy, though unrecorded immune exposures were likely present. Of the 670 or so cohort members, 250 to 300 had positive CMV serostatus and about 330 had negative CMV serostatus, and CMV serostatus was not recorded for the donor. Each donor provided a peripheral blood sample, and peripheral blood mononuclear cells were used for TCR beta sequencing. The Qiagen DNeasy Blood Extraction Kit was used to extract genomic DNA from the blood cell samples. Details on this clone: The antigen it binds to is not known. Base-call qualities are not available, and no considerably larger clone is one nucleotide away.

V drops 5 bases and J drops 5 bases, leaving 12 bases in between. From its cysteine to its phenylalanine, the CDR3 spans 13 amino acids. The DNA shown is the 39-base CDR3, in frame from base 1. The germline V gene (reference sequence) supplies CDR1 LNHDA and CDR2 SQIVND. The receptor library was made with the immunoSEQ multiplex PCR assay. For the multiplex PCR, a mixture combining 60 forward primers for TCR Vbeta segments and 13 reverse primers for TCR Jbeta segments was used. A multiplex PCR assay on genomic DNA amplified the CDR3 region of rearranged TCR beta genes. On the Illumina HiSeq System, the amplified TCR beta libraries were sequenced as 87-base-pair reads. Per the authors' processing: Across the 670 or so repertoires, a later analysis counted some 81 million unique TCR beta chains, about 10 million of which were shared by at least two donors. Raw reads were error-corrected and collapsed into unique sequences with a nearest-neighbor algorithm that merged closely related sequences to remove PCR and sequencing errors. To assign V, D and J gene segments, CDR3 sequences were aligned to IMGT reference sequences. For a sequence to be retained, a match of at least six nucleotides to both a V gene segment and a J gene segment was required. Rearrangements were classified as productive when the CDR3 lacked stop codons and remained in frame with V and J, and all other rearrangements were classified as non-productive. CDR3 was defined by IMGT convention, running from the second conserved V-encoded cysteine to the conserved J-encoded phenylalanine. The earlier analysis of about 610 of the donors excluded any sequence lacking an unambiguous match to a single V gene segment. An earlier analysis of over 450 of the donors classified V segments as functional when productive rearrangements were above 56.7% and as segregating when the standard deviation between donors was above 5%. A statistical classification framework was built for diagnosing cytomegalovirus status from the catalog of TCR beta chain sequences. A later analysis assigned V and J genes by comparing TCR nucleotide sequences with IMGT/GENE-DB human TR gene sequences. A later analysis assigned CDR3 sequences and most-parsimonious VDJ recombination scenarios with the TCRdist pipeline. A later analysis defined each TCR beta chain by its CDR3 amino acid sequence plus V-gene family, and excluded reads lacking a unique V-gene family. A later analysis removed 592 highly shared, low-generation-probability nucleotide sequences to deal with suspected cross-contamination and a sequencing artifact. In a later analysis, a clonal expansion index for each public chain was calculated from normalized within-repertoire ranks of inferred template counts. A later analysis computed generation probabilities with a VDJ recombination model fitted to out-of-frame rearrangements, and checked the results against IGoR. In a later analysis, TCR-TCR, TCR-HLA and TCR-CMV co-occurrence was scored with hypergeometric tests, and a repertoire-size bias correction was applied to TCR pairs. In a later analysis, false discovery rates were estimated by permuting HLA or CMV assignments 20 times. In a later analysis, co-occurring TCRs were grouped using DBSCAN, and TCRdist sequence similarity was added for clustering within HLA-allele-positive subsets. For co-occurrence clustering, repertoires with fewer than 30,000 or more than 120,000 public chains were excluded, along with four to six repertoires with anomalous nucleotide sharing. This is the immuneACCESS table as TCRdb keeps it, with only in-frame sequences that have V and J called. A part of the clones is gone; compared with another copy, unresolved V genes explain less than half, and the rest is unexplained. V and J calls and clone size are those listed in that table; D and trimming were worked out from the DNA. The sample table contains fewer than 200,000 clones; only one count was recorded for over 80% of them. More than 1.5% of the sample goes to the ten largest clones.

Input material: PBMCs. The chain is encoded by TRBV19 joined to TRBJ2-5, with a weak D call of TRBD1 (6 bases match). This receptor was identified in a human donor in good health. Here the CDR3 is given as CASSSQGSETQYF. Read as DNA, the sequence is TGTGCCAGTAGTTCTCAGGGGAGCGAGACCCAGTACTTC. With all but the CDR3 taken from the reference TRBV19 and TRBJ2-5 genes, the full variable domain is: DGGITQSPKYLFRKEGQNVTLSCEQNLNHDAMYWYRQDPGQGLRLIYYSQIVNDFQKGDIAEGYSVSREKKESFPLTVTSAQKNPTAFYLCASSSQGSETQYFGPGTRLLVL.